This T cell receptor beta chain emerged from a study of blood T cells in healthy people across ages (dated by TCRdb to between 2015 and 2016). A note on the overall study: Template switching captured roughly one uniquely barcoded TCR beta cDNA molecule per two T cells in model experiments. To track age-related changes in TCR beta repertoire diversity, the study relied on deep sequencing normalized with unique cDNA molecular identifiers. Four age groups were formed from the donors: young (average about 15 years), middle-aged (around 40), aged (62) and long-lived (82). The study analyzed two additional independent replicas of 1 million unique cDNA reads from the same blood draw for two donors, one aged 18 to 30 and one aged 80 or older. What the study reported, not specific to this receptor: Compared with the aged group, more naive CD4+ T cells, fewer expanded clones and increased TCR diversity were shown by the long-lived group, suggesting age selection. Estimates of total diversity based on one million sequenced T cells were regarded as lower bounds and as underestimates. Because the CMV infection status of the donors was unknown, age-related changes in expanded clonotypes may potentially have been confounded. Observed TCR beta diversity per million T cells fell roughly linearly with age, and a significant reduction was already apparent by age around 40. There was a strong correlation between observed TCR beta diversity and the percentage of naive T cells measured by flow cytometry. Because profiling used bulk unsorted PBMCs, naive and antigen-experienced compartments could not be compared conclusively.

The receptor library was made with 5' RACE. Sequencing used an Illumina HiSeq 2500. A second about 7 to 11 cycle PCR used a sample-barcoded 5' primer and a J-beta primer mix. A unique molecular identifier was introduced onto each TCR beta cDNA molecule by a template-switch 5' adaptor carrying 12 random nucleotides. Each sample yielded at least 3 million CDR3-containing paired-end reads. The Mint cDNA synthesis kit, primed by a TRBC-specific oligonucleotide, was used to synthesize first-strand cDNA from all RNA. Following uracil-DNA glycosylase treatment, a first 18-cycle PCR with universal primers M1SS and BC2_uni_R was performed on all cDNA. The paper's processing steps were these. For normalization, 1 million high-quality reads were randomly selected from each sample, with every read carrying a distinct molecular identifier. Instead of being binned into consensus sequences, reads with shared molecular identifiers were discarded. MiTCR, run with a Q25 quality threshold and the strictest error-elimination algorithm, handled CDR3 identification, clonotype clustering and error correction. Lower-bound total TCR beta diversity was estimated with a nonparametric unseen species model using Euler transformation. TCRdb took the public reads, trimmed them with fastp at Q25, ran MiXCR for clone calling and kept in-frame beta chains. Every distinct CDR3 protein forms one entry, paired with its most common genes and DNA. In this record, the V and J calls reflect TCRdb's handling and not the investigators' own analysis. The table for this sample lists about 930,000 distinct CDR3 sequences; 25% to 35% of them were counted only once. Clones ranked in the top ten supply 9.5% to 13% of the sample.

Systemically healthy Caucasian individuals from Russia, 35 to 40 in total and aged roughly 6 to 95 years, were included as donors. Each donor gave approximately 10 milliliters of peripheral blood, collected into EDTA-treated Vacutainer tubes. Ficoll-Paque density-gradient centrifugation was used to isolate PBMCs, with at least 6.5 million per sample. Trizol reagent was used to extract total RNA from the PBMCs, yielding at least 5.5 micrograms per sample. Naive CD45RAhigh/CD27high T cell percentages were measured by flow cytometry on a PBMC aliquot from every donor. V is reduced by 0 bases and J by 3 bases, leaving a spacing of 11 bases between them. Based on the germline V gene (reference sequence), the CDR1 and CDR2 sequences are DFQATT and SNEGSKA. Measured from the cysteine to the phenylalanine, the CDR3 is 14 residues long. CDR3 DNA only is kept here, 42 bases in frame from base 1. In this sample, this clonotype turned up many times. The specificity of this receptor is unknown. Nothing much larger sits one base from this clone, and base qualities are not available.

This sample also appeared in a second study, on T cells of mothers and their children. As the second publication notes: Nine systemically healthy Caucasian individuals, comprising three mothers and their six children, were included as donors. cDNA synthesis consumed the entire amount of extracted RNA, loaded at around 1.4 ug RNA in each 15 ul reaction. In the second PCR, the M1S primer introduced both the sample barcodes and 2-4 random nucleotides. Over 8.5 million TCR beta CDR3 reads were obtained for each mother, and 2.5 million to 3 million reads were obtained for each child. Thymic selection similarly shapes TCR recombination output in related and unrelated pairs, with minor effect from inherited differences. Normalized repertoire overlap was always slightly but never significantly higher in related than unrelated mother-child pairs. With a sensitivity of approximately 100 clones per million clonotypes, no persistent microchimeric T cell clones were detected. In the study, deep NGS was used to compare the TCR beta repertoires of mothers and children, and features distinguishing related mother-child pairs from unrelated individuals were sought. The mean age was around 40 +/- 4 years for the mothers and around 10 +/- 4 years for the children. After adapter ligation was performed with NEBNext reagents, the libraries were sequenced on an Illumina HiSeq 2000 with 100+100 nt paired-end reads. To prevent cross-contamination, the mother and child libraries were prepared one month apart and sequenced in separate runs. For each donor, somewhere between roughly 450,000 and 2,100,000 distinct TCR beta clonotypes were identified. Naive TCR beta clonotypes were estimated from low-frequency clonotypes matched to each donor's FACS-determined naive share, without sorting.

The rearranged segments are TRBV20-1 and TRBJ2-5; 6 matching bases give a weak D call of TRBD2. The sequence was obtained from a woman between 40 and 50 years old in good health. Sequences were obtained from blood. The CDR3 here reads CSAREERGKETQYF. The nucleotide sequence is TGCAGTGCTAGAGAGGAACGGGGGAAAGAGACCCAGTACTTC.